This T cell receptor beta chain was identified in a study of PD-1 blockade in mismatch repair-deficient tumors. In germline, CDR1 is MNHNS, CDR2 SASEGT. This CDR3 spans 16 amino acids. The V end lost 4 bases, the J end lost 1 base, and 16 bases lay between the germline ends. Comments on this clone: Its matching antigen is unknown.

TCRdb's copy holds only in-frame clones and misses some; the assay was immunoSEQ multiplex PCR. The table has 35,000 to 40,000 clones, 70% to 80% seen once. Study-level points and caveats: Rapid post-treatment expansion, then contraction, generally preceding radiologic response, marked tumor-resident clones.

The receptor's source is an adult with mismatch repair-deficient cancer. The V gene is TRBV6-1, the J gene TRBJ2-5, with D possibly TRBD1 on 6 matching bases. This specimen was peripheral blood, taken 4 weeks after starting pembrolizumab. The CDR3: CASSGPGQRTQETQYF. The CDR3 nucleotides are TGTGCCAGCAGTGGACCAGGACAGAGGACCCAAGAGACCCAGTACTTC.